This paragraph reports one T cell receptor beta chain. Its specificity is not known. This sample was taken from a study of T cell responses to AZD1222 COVID-19 vaccine. Study-level points and caveats: Most donors were white British and more were female, and clonal diversity was possibly underestimated. The repertoires were collected only after the peak T cell response.

CDR1 SGHKS and CDR2 YYEKEE come from the germline V gene (reference sequence). The CDR3 spans 14 residues. Trimming took 1 base from V and 5 from J, leaving 10 bases between them. Clones were read by immunoSEQ multiplex PCR, and TCRdb kept only the in-frame ones, dropping some. The table shows just under 150,000 clones, with roughly 89% occurring only once. Second-dose recipients at about 4 or about 12 weeks were treated as one pooled group. The rearrangement joins TRBV5-5 to TRBJ1-5; D is perhaps TRBD1 (6 bases). The sample consisted of peripheral blood, taken 28 days after the second AZD1222 dose. This receptor was obtained from an adult who received the AZD1222 COVID-19 vaccine. CDR3 nucleotide sequence: TGTGCCAGCAGCTTGACAGGGAGGGATCAGCCCCAGCATTTT. It encodes CASSLTGRDQPQHF.